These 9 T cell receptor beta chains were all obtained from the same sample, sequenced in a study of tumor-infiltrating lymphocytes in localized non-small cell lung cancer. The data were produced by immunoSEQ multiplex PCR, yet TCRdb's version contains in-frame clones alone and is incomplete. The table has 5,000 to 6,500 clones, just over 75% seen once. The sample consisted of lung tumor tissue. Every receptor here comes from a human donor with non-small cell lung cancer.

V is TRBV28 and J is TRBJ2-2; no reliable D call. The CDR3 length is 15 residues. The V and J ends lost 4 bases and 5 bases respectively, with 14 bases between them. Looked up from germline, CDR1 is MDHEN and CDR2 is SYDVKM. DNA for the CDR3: TGTGCCAGCAGTTCCCAGACAAAATGGACCGGGGAGCTGTTTTTT. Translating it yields CASSSQTKWTGELFF. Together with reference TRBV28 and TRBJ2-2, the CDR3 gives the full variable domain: DVKVTQSSRYLVKRTGEKVFLECVQDMDHENMFWYRQDPGLGLRLIYFSYDVKMKEKGDIPEGYSVSREKKERFSLILESASTNQTSMYLCASSSQTKWTGELFFGEGSRLTVL.

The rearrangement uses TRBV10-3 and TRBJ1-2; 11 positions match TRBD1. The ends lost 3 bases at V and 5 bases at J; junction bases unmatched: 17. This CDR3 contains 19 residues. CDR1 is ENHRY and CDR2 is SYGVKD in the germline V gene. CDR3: CAISEGQGALFLRGYGYTF. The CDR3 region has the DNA TGTGCCATCAGTGAAGGACAGGGGGCGCTTTTTCTCAGGGGGTATGGCTACACCTTC.

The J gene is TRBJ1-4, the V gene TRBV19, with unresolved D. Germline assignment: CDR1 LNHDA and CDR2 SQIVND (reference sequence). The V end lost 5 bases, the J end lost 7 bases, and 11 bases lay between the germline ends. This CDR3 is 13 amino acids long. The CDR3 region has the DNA TGTGCCAGTAGTCCTGGGCGGGGTGAAAAACTGTTTTTT. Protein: CASSPGRGEKLFF.

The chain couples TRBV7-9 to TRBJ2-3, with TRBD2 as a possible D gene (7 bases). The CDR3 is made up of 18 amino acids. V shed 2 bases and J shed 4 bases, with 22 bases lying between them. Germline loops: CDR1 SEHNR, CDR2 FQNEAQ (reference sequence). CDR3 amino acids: CASSLSRDGGAGSDTQYF. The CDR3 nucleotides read TGTGCCAGCAGCTTATCCCGGGATGGGGGGGCGGGTTCAGATACGCAGTATTTT.

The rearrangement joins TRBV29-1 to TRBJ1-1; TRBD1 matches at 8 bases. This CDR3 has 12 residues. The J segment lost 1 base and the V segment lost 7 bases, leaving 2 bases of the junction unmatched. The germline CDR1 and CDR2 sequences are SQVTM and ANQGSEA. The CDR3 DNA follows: TGCAGCGCGGGACAGGCGAACACTGAAGCTTTCTTT. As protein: CSAGQANTEAFF.

This CDR3 is CASSMGALRTEAFF. The CDR3, as DNA: TGTGCCAGTAGTATGGGGGCCCTTAGAACTGAAGCTTTCTTT. The rearrangement links TRBV19 to TRBJ1-1; possibly TRBD1 for D (6 bases). CDR1 LNHDA and CDR2 SQIVND come from the germline V gene (reference sequence). There are 14 residues in the CDR3. V was trimmed by 3 bases and J by 5 bases, leaving 13 bases between them.

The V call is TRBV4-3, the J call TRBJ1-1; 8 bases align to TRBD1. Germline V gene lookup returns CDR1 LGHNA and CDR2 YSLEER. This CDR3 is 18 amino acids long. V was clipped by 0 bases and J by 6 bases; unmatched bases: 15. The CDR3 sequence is CASSQDWGQGAGGPEAFF. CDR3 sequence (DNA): TGCGCCAGCAGCCAAGATTGGGGCCAGGGGGCTGGGGGGCCTGAAGCTTTCTTT.

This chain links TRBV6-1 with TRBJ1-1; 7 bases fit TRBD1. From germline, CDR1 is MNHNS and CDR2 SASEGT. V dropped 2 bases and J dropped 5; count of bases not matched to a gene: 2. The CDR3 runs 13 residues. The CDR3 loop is CASSEIRGTEAFF. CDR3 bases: TGTGCCAGCAGTGAAATCAGGGGGACTGAAGCTTTCTTT.

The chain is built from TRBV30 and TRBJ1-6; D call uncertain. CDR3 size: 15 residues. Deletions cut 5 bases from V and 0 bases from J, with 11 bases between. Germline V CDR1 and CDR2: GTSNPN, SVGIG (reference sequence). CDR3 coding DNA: TGTGCCTGGGGCCGGGGTAGCTCCTATAATTCACCCCTCCACTTT. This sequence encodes CAWGRGSSYNSPLHF.